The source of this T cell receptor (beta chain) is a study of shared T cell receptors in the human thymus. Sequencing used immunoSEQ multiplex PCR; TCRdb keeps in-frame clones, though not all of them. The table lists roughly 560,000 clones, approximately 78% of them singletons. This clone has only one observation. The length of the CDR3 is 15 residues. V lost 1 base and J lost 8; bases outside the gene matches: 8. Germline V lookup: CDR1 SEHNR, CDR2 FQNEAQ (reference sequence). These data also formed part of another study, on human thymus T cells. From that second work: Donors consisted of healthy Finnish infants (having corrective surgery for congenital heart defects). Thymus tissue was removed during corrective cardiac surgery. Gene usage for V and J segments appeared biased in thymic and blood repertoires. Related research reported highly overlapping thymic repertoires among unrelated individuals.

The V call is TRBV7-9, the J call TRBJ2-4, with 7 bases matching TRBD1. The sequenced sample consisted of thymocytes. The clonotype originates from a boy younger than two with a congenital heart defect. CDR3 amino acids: CASSLGDSSKDIQYF. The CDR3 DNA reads TGTGCCAGCAGCTTAGGGGACAGTTCAAAGGACATTCAGTACTTC.